What follows are 28 T cell receptor beta chains derived from one specimen sequenced in a study of control samples from healthy donors and cancer patients (dated by TCRdb to 2019 to 2021). Libraries were built with the immunoSEQ multiplex PCR assay. TCRdb retrieved this table from immuneACCESS and kept in-frame rearrangements only. Not all clones are present; in checked studies, unresolved V genes account for under half, and no reason is known for the remainder. The sample table holds tens of thousands of clones, of which 83% were seen once. Clones ranked in the top ten supply 15% to 18% of the sample. Sequenced sample: blood. These receptors originate from a man in his fifties or sixties in good health.

The J gene is TRBJ2-7, the V gene TRBV19; no clear D. This CDR3 is 13 amino acids long. Per germline, CDR1 LNHDA and CDR2 SQIVND (reference sequence). Trimming pared 5 bases from V and 0 bases from J, leaving 8 bases between. The CDR3 DNA sequence: TGTGCCAGTAGTTTCGGACCCTCCTACGAGCAGTACTTC. It specifies CASSFGPSYEQYF.

The chain joins TRBV7-8 to TRBJ2-3; 11 positions agree with TRBD2. The CDR3 totals 15 residues. The V and J ends lost 2 bases and 4 bases, in that order; junction bases with no gene match: 2. Looked up from germline, CDR1 is SGHVS and CDR2 is FQNEAQ. The CDR3 is CASSLSSGRSDTQYF. For the CDR3, the DNA is TGTGCCAGCAGCTTATCTAGCGGGAGGTCAGATACGCAGTATTTT.

The V gene is TRBV3-1 (or the pseudogene TRBV3-2), the J gene TRBJ1-4, with 7 bases that match TRBD1. CDR1 and CDR2 (germline): LGHDT, YNNKEL (reference sequence). The V and J ends lost 5 bases and 8 bases, in that order; junction bases with no gene match: 8. The CDR3 sequence is 14 residues long. CDR3 region: CASSRQGPREKLFF. Written as DNA, the CDR3 is TGTGCCAGCAGCAGACAGGGCCCTAGGGAAAAACTGTTTTTT.

This clone was seen a handful of times. This chain uses TRBV4-1 with TRBJ1-4, with D unresolved. The V and J ends lost 0 bases and 7 bases respectively, with 12 bases between them. The CDR3 sequence is 15 residues long. The V gene's germline CDR1 is MGHRA and CDR2 YSYEKL. The CDR3 DNA reads as TGCGCCAGCAGCCAAGACCCCCGATTGGGTGAAAAACTGTTTTTT. Translated, it gives CASSQDPRLGEKLFF.

In this sample, this clone turned up once. The chain has TRBV5-7 and TRBJ2-2; TRBD2 matches at 12 bases. TRBV5-7 is noted as an ORF with a role that remains uncertain. J lost 4 bases, V lost 5 bases, and 9 bases had no gene match. The CDR3 is made up of 17 amino acids. CDR3 protein: CASSPDMTSGSTGELFF. In DNA, the CDR3 is TGTGCCAGCAGTCCGGATATGACTAGCGGGAGCACCGGGGAGCTGTTTTTT.

The chain couples TRBV5-6 to TRBJ1-1; no firm D call. Trimming stripped 3 bases from V and 7 bases from J, with 13 bases between. Germline V lookup: CDR1 SGHDT, CDR2 YYEEEE. The CDR3 totals 13 residues. CDR3 DNA sequence: TGTGCCAGCAGCTACGGCAGAATCTATGAAGCTTTCTTT. This codes for CASSYGRIYEAFF.

The rearrangement joins TRBV7-3 to TRBJ2-1, with 11 bases that match TRBD2. From germline, CDR1 is SGHTA and CDR2 FQGTGA. This CDR3 contains 16 residues. V lost 4 bases to trimming and J lost 9 bases; unmatched junction nucleotides: 11. The CDR3 region is CASSSRKGLAGGEQFF. CDR3 DNA sequence: TGTGCCAGCAGCTCTCGCAAGGGGCTAGCGGGAGGTGAGCAGTTCTTC.

The chain couples TRBV5-6 to TRBJ1-1; a weak D match, TRBD1 (5 bases). The V gene's germline CDR1 is SGHDT and CDR2 YYEEEE. CDR3 length: 15 residues. Trimming took off 0 bases at V and 3 bases at J, with 12 bases between the two ends. DNA for the CDR3: TGTGCCAGCAGCTTGGAAGGGGCGGGGTACACTGAAGCTTTCTTT. Residues: CASSLEGAGYTEAFF.

This chain uses TRBV18 with TRBJ1-4; unclear D gene. Trimming shortened V by 4 bases and J by 7 bases, and 10 bases separated the two germline ends. This CDR3 region has 13 residues. Germline V gene data show CDR1 as KGHSH and CDR2 as LQKENI. CDR3 in amino acids: CASSREVSEKLFF. CDR3 bases: TGTGCCAGCTCACGAGAGGTGTCTGAAAAACTGTTTTTT.

This clone was counted a single time. The V call is TRBV2, the J call TRBJ2-3; D ambiguous. The CDR3 runs 15 residues. Germline CDR1 is SNHLY and CDR2 is FYNNEI. Trimming took 2 bases from V and 0 from J, leaving 9 bases between them. CDR3 residues: CASSEKLRSTDTQYF. The CDR3 coding sequence is TGTGCCAGCAGTGAAAAGCTCCGAAGCACAGATACGCAGTATTTT.

The chain uses TRBV6-5 and TRBJ2-1, with a weak D call TRBD2 (7 bases). CDR1 and CDR2 (germline): MNHEY, SVGAGI. The V end was cut by 11 bases, the J end by 5 bases, with 16 bases between. The length of the CDR3 is 13 residues. CDR3 bases: TGTGCCGGACAGCTAGCGGCGCACAATGAGCAGTTCTTC. It specifies CAGQLAAHNEQFF.

The chain uses TRBV9 and TRBJ2-1, with 9 bases identical to TRBD2. With 2 bases clipped from V and 7 bases from J, the junction kept 7 bases outside the gene matches. CDR3 length: 15 amino acids. Per the germline V gene, CDR1 is SGDLS and CDR2 is YYNGEE. The DNA of the CDR3 is TGTGCCAGCAGCGTCGGCCTAGCGGGAAGTAATGAGCAGTTCTTC. The encoded protein is CASSVGLAGSNEQFF.

This clone occurred once. As DNA, the CDR3 is TGTGCCAGCAGCCCGGGGTTCACTGAAGCTTTCTTT. This sequence encodes CASSPGFTEAFF. This chain joins TRBV2 and TRBJ1-1, with D uncertain. CDR1 is SNHLY, CDR2 FYNNEI, per germline. The length of the CDR3 is 12 residues. V was clipped by 6 bases and J by 4 bases, with 9 bases between them.

This chain connects TRBV27 to TRBJ1-2; D may be TRBD1 (5 bases). Germline V CDR1 and CDR2: MNHEY, SMNVEV (reference sequence). The V end lost 4 bases, the J end lost 1 base, and 22 bases lay between the germline ends. The CDR3 contains 18 residues. This CDR3 is CASSSRGGQGSLNYGYTF. The CDR3 DNA reads TGTGCCAGCAGTTCCCGGGGAGGGCAGGGAAGCCTTAACTATGGCTACACCTTC.

The rearrangement uses TRBV7-2 and TRBJ1-1; D remains ambiguous. Trimming took off 5 bases at V and 4 bases at J, with 17 bases between the two ends. Germline V CDR1 and CDR2: SGHTA, FQGNSA. This CDR3 spans 15 amino acids. CDR3 amino acids: CASSSWEIVSTEAFF. CDR3 DNA: TGTGCCAGCAGCAGCTGGGAAATTGTTTCCACTGAAGCTTTCTTT.

This chain links TRBV5-1 with TRBJ2-1; D unclear. Trimming left V 0 bases short and J 4 bases short, with 11 bases between. Looked up from germline, CDR1 is SGHRS and CDR2 is YFSETQ. This CDR3 has 15 amino acids. DNA for the CDR3: TGCGCCAGCAGCTTGGTGGGAAGCGAGTACAATGAGCAGTTCTTC. Protein product: CASSLVGSEYNEQFF.

This chain's CDR3 is CASSLTPLSGIQETQYF. CDR3 nucleotides: TGTGCCAGCAGCTTAACCCCCCTCAGCGGGATCCAAGAGACCCAGTACTTC. The chain couples TRBV7-3 to TRBJ2-5, with TRBD2 identical over 7 bases. The CDR3 totals 17 residues. Trimming took 0 bases from V and 1 from J; bases not matched to a gene: 8. The germline CDR1 and CDR2 sequences are SGHTA and FQGTGA.

This clone was seen a handful of times. The chain links TRBV6-2 or TRBV6-3 to TRBJ1-1; 11 nucleotides agree with TRBD1. V shed 4 bases, J shed 3 bases, and the junction held 1 base outside the gene matches. This CDR3 contains 14 residues. The germline CDR1 and CDR2 sequences are MNHEY and SVGEGT. CDR3 residues: CASSWDRGDTEAFF. The CDR3 bases are TGTGCCAGCAGTTGGGACAGGGGGGACACTGAAGCTTTCTTT.

The chain carries TRBV29-1 and TRBJ1-2, with D possibly being TRBD1 (5 bases). Trimming cost V 6 bases and J 2 bases, with 13 bases left between them. The CDR3 covers 13 residues. Looked up from germline, CDR1 is SQVTM and CDR2 is ANQGSEA. CDR3: CSVTTGPNYGYTF. CDR3 coding DNA: TGCAGCGTGACAACGGGGCCGAACTATGGCTACACCTTC.

This clone was seen just once. V gene TRBV2 combines with J gene TRBJ2-7; perhaps TRBD1 as D (6 bases). CDR1 and CDR2 from the germline V gene are SNHLY and FYNNEI. Trimming cost V 6 bases and J 4 bases, with 16 bases left between them. The CDR3 is 14 residues long. The CDR3 here is CASSSITGSYEQYF. The CDR3 DNA follows: TGTGCCAGCAGCTCCATAACAGGGAGTTACGAGCAGTACTTC.

The chain recombines TRBV7-9 with TRBJ2-1, with a weak D call TRBD2 (5 bases). The CDR3 has 17 residues. V lost 0 bases to trimming and J lost 5 bases, with 17 bases between them. CDR1 is SEHNR, CDR2 FQNEAQ, per germline (reference sequence). DNA of the CDR3: TGTGCCAGCAGCTTAGCGGGCGGGTCCCAAAGAAACAATGAGCAGTTCTTC. It translates to CASSLAGGSQRNNEQFF.

The genes are TRBV19 and TRBJ2-7, with 12 bases that match TRBD2. The length of the CDR3 is 17 residues. Unmatched junction bases numbered 13, after V lost 5 bases and J lost 5 bases. Germline loops: CDR1 LNHDA, CDR2 SQIVND (reference sequence). CDR3 nucleotides: TGTGCCAGTAGTCAGCGACTAGCGGGAGACGGTGACGACGAGCAGTACTTC. Its protein product is CASSQRLAGDGDDEQYF.

The chain recombines TRBV25-1 with TRBJ1-4; D is uncertain. V lost 10 bases, J lost 8 bases, and 17 bases lay in between. Per the germline V gene, CDR1 is MGHDK and CDR2 is SYGVNS. This CDR3 is built from 13 residues. CDR3 sequence reads: CATLDPMAEKLFF. For the CDR3, the DNA is TGTGCCACCCTGGATCCGATGGCCGAAAAACTGTTTTTT. The whole variable domain, filled in from reference TRBV25-1 and TRBJ1-4, reads EADIYQTPRYLVIGTGKKITLECSQTMGHDKMYWYQQDPGMELHLIHYSYGVNSTEKGDLSSESTVSRIRTEHFPLTLESARPSHTSQYLCATLDPMAEKLFFGSGTQLSVL.

The V gene is TRBV11-2, the J gene TRBJ1-6, with TRBD1 identical over 10 bases. J was trimmed by 7 bases and V by 6 bases; bases with no gene match: 6. Germline loops: CDR1 SGHAT, CDR2 FQNNGV. The CDR3 is 15 amino acids. The CDR3 here is CASRKPGQGNSPLHF. CDR3 DNA: TGTGCCAGCAGAAAACCGGGACAGGGGAATTCACCCCTCCACTTT.

This chain uses TRBV20-1 with TRBJ2-7, with D uncertain. V lost 3 bases and J lost 4, with 7 bases in between. This CDR3 contains 11 residues. CDR1 DFQATT and CDR2 SNEGSKA come from the germline V gene (reference sequence). This CDR3 reads CSARERYEQYF. The CDR3 DNA is TGCAGTGCTAGGGAACGGTACGAGCAGTACTTC.

The rearrangement joins TRBV24-1 to TRBJ2-1; TRBD2 matches at 11 bases. Germline loops: CDR1 KGHDR, CDR2 SFDVKD. The CDR3 extends over 17 amino acids. After removal of 4 bases from V and 5 bases from J, the junction contained 9 bases not matched to a gene. As DNA, the CDR3 is TGTGCCACCAGTGACTTTCATAGCGGGAGGGGTCACAATGAGCAGTTCTTC. Amino acids: CATSDFHSGRGHNEQFF.

This sequence joins TRBV29-1 and TRBJ2-7; the D gene is possibly TRBD1 (5 bases). This CDR3 spans 12 amino acids. CDR1 is SQVTM and CDR2 is ANQGSEA in the germline V gene. The CDR3 loop reads CNAQGLSYEQYF. DNA for the CDR3: TGCAACGCCCAGGGCCTTAGCTACGAGCAGTACTTC.

V usage is TRBV28 and J usage is TRBJ1-1; D unclear. This CDR3 spans 12 amino acids. V was cut by 3 bases and J by 10 bases, with 12 bases left in between. CDR1 and CDR2 (germline): MDHEN, SYDVKM. The CDR3 bases are TGTGCCAGCAGTTTGGCCGGGTTGCGAGCTTTCTTT. Residues: CASSLAGLRAFF.